This T cell receptor (beta chain) was documented in a study of glioma-infiltrating T cells. Germline V CDR1 and CDR2: SNHLY, FYNNEI. CDR3 length: 13 residues. V shed 7 bases and J 7 bases; nucleotides not matched to a gene: 6. Notes on this clonotype: Its cognate antigen is unknown.

Study results and limitations: Tissue-blood divergence was below expectation in non-neoplastic patients, above in gliomas.

Using RNA template, CDR3s of TCR alpha and beta were amplified with iRepertoire arm-PCR. Via MiXCR, TCRdb re-called the multiplex PCR reads, giving one row per CDR3 protein. The data contain more than 110,000 distinct CDR3 sequences, about two fifths of them seen just once; the ten biggest clones take up around 18%. Sequenced sample: glioma tissue, nonneoplastic brain tissue, or PBMCs (not recorded which). The V call is TRBV2, the J call TRBJ1-5, with TRBD1 matching 8 bases. The clonotype originates from a human donor with low-grade glioma or glioblastoma, undergoing nonglioma brain surgery, or in good health (not recorded which). The CDR3 here is CASTGQGGQPQHF. The CDR3 DNA follows: TGTGCCAGCACTGGACAGGGAGGGCAGCCCCAGCATTTT.